These 20 T cell receptor beta chains were sequenced from one sample in a study of shared clonotypes between healthy human individuals. Sequenced by immunoSEQ multiplex PCR; TCRdb stores in-frame clones only, minus some. The data hold about 1.9 million clones, with just under 95% observed a single time. Only CD45RO-negative cells positively selected for CCR7 counted as naive CD8 cells, so terminally differentiated effector memory CD45RA+ cells were excluded. Source material: naive CD8+ T cells from PBMCs. The receptors derive from a man younger than 35 in good health. Some clones in this sample may be carry-over from other donors' samples.

The rearrangement links TRBV9 to TRBJ2-5; TRBD2 agrees at 11 bases. CDR3 length equals 15 residues. J lost 4 bases, V lost 2 bases, and 4 bases had no gene match. Germline CDR1 is SGDLS and CDR2 is YYNGEE. For the CDR3, the DNA is TGTGCCAGCAGCGTTAGCGGGAGGGCGAGAGAGACCCAGTACTTC. Residues: CASSVSGRARETQYF.

The chain joins TRBV7-2 to TRBJ1-3; 11 bases line up with TRBD1. Germline trimming cut 5 bases from V and 1 base from J; bases unmatched to any gene: 1. This CDR3 has 15 amino acids. Germline CDR1 reads SGHTA; CDR2 reads FQGNSA. CDR3 loop: CASSRDRGSGNTIYF. CDR3 DNA: TGTGCCAGCAGCCGGGACAGGGGGTCTGGAAACACCATATATTTT.

This clone has a handful of counts. The V call is TRBV5-1, the J call TRBJ2-2; the match to TRBD1 covers 8 bases. J was trimmed by 3 bases and V by 5 bases; bases with no gene match: 9. The CDR3 covers 16 residues. Looked up from germline, CDR1 is SGHRS and CDR2 is YFSETQ. CDR3 residues: CASSGGPGGDTGELFF. The CDR3 DNA sequence: TGCGCCAGCAGTGGAGGGCCAGGGGGCGACACCGGGGAGCTGTTTTTT.

V usage is TRBV28 and J usage is TRBJ2-7; D gene uncertain. This CDR3 has 14 amino acids. CDR1 and CDR2 (germline): MDHEN, SYDVKM. V lost 3 bases, J lost 0 bases, and 9 bases lay in between. CDR3 residues: CASSLDGISYEQYF. The CDR3 DNA is TGTGCCAGCAGTTTGGACGGTATCTCCTACGAGCAGTACTTC.

The chain combines TRBV11-1 with TRBJ1-1; D ambiguous. Germline V CDR1 and CDR2: SGHAT, FQDESV (reference sequence). The V end lost 5 bases, the J end lost 11 bases, and 12 bases lay between the germline ends. There are 11 residues in the CDR3. CDR3 DNA sequence: TGTGCCAGCAGCCGAGCTTATGGGGCTTTCTTT. It codes for CASSRAYGAFF.

The J gene is TRBJ1-5, the V gene TRBV10-3; a possible D gene is TRBD1 (5 bases). CDR1 is ENHRY and CDR2 is SYGVKD in the germline V gene. Between the trimmed V and J ends, which lost 0 bases and 7 bases, there was a span of 13 bases. The CDR3 consists of 15 residues. CDR3 residues: CAISESLGVPQPQHF. CDR3 sequence (DNA): TGTGCCATCAGTGAGTCTTTGGGGGTCCCCCAGCCCCAGCATTTT.

V gene TRBV28 combines with J gene TRBJ2-5, with D possibly being TRBD2 (6 bases). CDR3 size: 14 residues. Trimming took 2 bases from V and 2 from J, leaving 9 bases between them. CDR1 and CDR2 from the germline V gene are MDHEN and SYDVKM. CDR3 in amino acids: CASSLASEQETQYF. The CDR3 bases are TGTGCCAGCAGTTTAGCTAGCGAGCAAGAGACCCAGTACTTC.

This chain links TRBV14 with TRBJ2-3, with TRBD2 matching over 11 bases. CDR1 and CDR2 from the germline V gene are SGHDN and FVKESK. Trimming took 0 bases from V and 5 from J; bases not matched to a gene: 7. The CDR3 loop spans 17 amino acids. CDR3 DNA: TGTGCCAGCAGCCAAGACCTACTAGCGGGAGACGTAGATACGCAGTATTTT. It translates to CASSQDLLAGDVDTQYF.

The chain combines TRBV29-1 with TRBJ2-1; D tentatively fits TRBD1 or TRBD2 (7 bases each). Trimming took off 3 bases at V and 8 bases at J, with 20 bases between the two ends. CDR1 and CDR2 from the germline V gene are SQVTM and ANQGSEA. The CDR3 consists of 15 residues. The CDR3 here is CSVDPKLTGRDEQFF. In DNA form, the CDR3 reads TGCAGCGTTGACCCGAAACTGACAGGGAGGGATGAGCAGTTCTTC.

The CDR3 DNA reads TGTGCCAGCAGCTCCGGGACAGGTAGCTCCTACAATGAGCAGTTCTTC. It translates to CASSSGTGSSYNEQFF. The chain uses TRBV5-4 and TRBJ2-1; 8 bases match TRBD1. The CDR3 is made up of 16 amino acids. CDR1 is SGHNT and CDR2 is YYREEE in the germline V gene (reference sequence). V was clipped by 3 bases and J by 0 bases; unmatched bases: 5.

The V call is TRBV28, the J call TRBJ1-1; unclear D gene. CDR3 size: 14 residues. In germline, CDR1 is MDHEN, CDR2 SYDVKM. The V end was cut by 7 bases, the J end by 1 base, with 13 bases between. CDR3 in DNA: TGTGCCAGCATCCAGGCACATAGGAACACTGAAGCTTTCTTT. This translates into CASIQAHRNTEAFF. The full variable domain, in which reference TRBV28 and TRBJ1-1 provide the parts outside the CDR3, is DVKVTQSSRYLVKRTGEKVFLECVQDMDHENMFWYRQDPGLGLRLIYFSYDVKMKEKGDIPEGYSVSREKKERFSLILESASTNQTSMYLCASIQAHRNTEAFFGQGTRLTVV.

The gene calls are TRBV27 and TRBJ2-7; possibly TRBD2 for D (6 bases). This CDR3 is built from 13 residues. Deletions cut 0 bases from V and 6 bases from J, with 9 bases between. CDR1 is MNHEY and CDR2 is SMNVEV in the germline V gene (reference sequence). The CDR3 region has the DNA TGTGCCAGCAGTTTATCGTGGGGAGGCGAGCAGTACTTC. Translating gives CASSLSWGGEQYF.

V usage is TRBV7-9 and J usage is TRBJ2-4; TRBD2 might be the D (5 bases). The CDR3 extends over 15 amino acids. The germline gives CDR1 SEHNR, CDR2 FQNEAQ (reference sequence). Trimming removed 5 bases at V and 8 bases at J, with 19 bases between. CDR3 sequence: CASSPVPSTADIQYF. In DNA, the CDR3 is TGTGCCAGCAGCCCGGTACCGTCCACAGCGGACATTCAGTACTTC. Based on the CDR3 plus reference TRBV7-9 and TRBJ2-4, the full variable domain is DTGVSQNPRHKITKRGQNVTFRCDPISEHNRLYWYRQTLGQGPEFLTYFQNEAQLEKSRLLSDRFSAERPKGSFSTLEIQRTEQGDSAMYLCASSPVPSTADIQYFGAGTRLSVL.

The chain recombines TRBV30 with TRBJ2-7, with D uncertain. Trimming left V 3 bases short and J 3 bases short, with 12 bases between. The germline CDR1 and CDR2 sequences are GTSNPN and SVGIG (reference sequence). The CDR3 spans 13 residues. The CDR3 loop reads CAWSHRLLYEQYF. Here the CDR3 DNA reads TGTGCCTGGAGCCATAGACTTCTCTACGAGCAGTACTTC.

The gene calls are TRBV7-9 and TRBJ2-7, with a weak D call TRBD1 (6 bases). Germline-derived CDR1 and CDR2 are SEHNR and FQNEAQ (reference sequence). The CDR3 runs 13 residues. V gave up 1 base and J gave up 6 bases, with 10 bases separating them. CDR3: CASSLGGQREQYF. DNA of the CDR3: TGTGCCAGCAGCTTAGGGGGACAACGCGAGCAGTACTTC.

V usage is TRBV27 and J usage is TRBJ2-1; D may be TRBD1 (6 bases). Germline V gene lookup returns CDR1 MNHEY and CDR2 SMNVEV (reference sequence). Trimming shortened V by 5 bases and J by 5 bases, and 10 bases separated the two germline ends. The CDR3 loop spans 13 amino acids. CDR3 residues: CASSMGQHNEQFF. CDR3 coding DNA: TGTGCCAGCAGTATGGGACAACACAATGAGCAGTTCTTC.

The chain couples TRBV19 to TRBJ2-7, with 7 bases fitting TRBD1. Trimming cost V 5 bases and J 2 bases; bases outside gene matches: 9. CDR1 is LNHDA and CDR2 is SQIVND in the germline V gene (reference sequence). This CDR3 region has 15 residues. CDR3 region: CASSGWTGGTYEQYF. The CDR3 DNA reads as TGTGCCAGTAGTGGATGGACAGGCGGAACCTACGAGCAGTACTTC.

The chain combines TRBV27 with TRBJ1-1; D remains ambiguous. This CDR3 spans 13 amino acids. V gave up 7 bases and J gave up 0 bases, with 9 bases separating them. Germline V gene data show CDR1 as MNHEY and CDR2 as SMNVEV (reference sequence). In DNA, the CDR3 is TGTGCCAGCATCGACCATTTGAACACTGAAGCTTTCTTT. It codes for CASIDHLNTEAFF.

Concerning this clone: This CDR3 is also generated by other DNA sequences in the sample. The CDR3 DNA reads TGCAGCGTTGTCTACACTGAAGCTTTCTTT. Its translation is CSVVYTEAFF. The gene calls are TRBV29-1 and TRBJ1-1; D uncertain. Trimming removed 4 bases from V and 3 bases from J, with 3 bases in between. Germline loops: CDR1 SQVTM, CDR2 ANQGSEA. This CDR3 is built from 10 residues.

V and J are TRBV28 and TRBJ2-2; D remains ambiguous. Germline CDR1 MDHEN, CDR2 SYDVKM. V gave up 4 bases and J gave up 1 base, with 7 bases separating them. The CDR3 is 14 amino acids. The CDR3 nucleotides are TGTGCCAGCAGTTGGGCAGGGAACACCGGGGAGCTGTTTTTT. The encoded protein is CASSWAGNTGELFF.